This TCR beta chain stems from a study of blood T cell repertoires in COVID-19. The overall study: Specimens from acute and convalescent COVID-19 originated in the United States, Italy and Spain. T cells, B-cell-depleted T cells, or PBMCs provided the cDNA or gDNA that served as material.

Data came from immunoSEQ multiplex PCR; TCRdb stores just in-frame clones and leaves some out. The sample comprises about 120,000 clones, 90% of which are singletons, and under 4.5% rests with the top ten. Enrolled during active infection, Seattle patients were then followed longitudinally. This TCR was recovered from a woman aged 60-75 years with COVID-19, enrolled during active disease. Sequenced sample: peripheral blood.

CDR3 residues: CASSLGQGANTGELFF. The CDR3 DNA reads TGTGCCAGCAGCCTAGGACAGGGGGCGAACACCGGGGAGCTGTTTTTT. V is TRBV7-3 and J is TRBJ2-2; 10 bases are shared with TRBD1. Trimming cost V 5 bases and J 0 bases; bases outside gene matches: 3. The CDR3 spans 16 residues. The germline CDR1 and CDR2 sequences are SGHTA and FQGTGA.